This note documents a single T cell receptor (beta chain) sequence. Original processing methods: Counts of nucleated cells, estimated from reference gene primer amplification, were obtained. The assay was immunoSEQ multiplex PCR, and TCRdb's table has in-frame clones only and misses some. D and trimming come from the DNA, and the V and J calls and clone size come from that table. The sample has some 98,000 clones; approximately 84% are singletons. This sample was taken from a study of blood T cell repertoires in COVID-19. The CDR3 is made up of 16 amino acids. The V segment lost 10 bases and the J segment 3 bases; nucleotides outside the gene matches: 15. Germline V CDR1 and CDR2: KGHDR, SFDVKD.

Sequenced: peripheral blood. This receptor was obtained from a man between 70 and 80 years old with acute or convalescent COVID-19. The gene calls are TRBV24-1 and TRBJ2-5; 8 bases agree with TRBD2. CDR3 sequence: CATHHTGLVVKETQYF. CDR3 coding DNA: TGTGCCACACATCATACGGGACTAGTTGTGAAAGAGACCCAGTACTTC.